A selection of T cell receptor beta chains follows, all from one sample in a study of blood T cells in healthy people across ages. TCRdb re-analysed the 5' RACE reads in MiXCR, keeping a single row per CDR3 protein. Of about 1.1 million distinct CDR3 sequences in the sample, roughly two fifths were seen once. Sequences were obtained from blood. The receptors were gathered from a man aged 18 to 30 in good health. Both conserved end residues are part of each CDR3. The D gene is left open where the match is weak. The listing skips clone size in some rows; elsewhere it reads once, few, many or a size class.

cdr3_nt cdr3_aa j_call clone_size d_call v_call
TGTGCCAGCAGTAATACAGGGGGGAAAGGGGCCAACGTCCTGACTTTC CASSNTGGKGANVLTF TRBJ2-6 few TRBD1 TRBV12-3/TRBV12-4
TGCAGTGCCGCCAGTGGGTCGGACGGCTACGAGCAGTACTTC CSAASGSDGYEQYF TRBJ2-7 - - TRBV20-1
TGTGCCAGCAGCTTAGTTGGGGGGAACCCTGAAGCTTTCTTT CASSLVGGNPEAFF TRBJ1-1 - - TRBV7-6
TGTGCCAGCAGGCTTTCGGGCGGAGAGACCCAGTACTTC CASRLSGGETQYF TRBJ2-5 - - TRBV28
TGTGCCAGCAGCTTACCCCAGGGTGAAGATACGCAGTATTTT CASSLPQGEDTQYF TRBJ2-3 few - TRBV7-9
TGCAGCGTGGACGGGGAGGGGACTGAAGCTTTCTTT CSVDGEGTEAFF TRBJ1-1 few - TRBV29-1
TGTGCCAGCAGCAAGTCCGGACAGGCTCCTGCCTATGGCTACACCTTC CASSKSGQAPAYGYTF TRBJ1-2 - TRBD1 TRBV28
TGTGCCAGCAGCTTACCGGGACAGGGTGCAGATACGCAGTATTTT CASSLPGQGADTQYF TRBJ2-3 - TRBD1 TRBV7-2
TGTGCCAGCAGCTACCTTATAGGGGGGACTGAAGCTTTCTTT CASSYLIGGTEAFF TRBJ1-1 few - TRBV14
TGCGCCAGCAGCCCGGGGAACAGTCAGCCCCAGCATTTT CASSPGNSQPQHF TRBJ1-5 few - TRBV4-1
TGTGCCAGCAGCCCTCCCGGGGGGCATAGCAATCAGCCCCAGCATTTT CASSPPGGHSNQPQHF TRBJ1-5 - - TRBV3-1
TGTGCCAGCAGTCTCGAGGGGCTAGCGGCACCCTACAATGAGCAGTTCTTC CASSLEGLAAPYNEQFF TRBJ2-1 few TRBD2 TRBV7-2
TGTGCCAGCAGTCCCCAGGGGATAACCTACGAGCAGTACTTC CASSPQGITYEQYF TRBJ2-7 few - TRBV12-3/TRBV12-4
TGTGCCAGCAGCTTCGCGGGGCCCTCTGGTTTTGAGCAGTTCTTC CASSFAGPSGFEQFF TRBJ2-1 few - TRBV7-3
TGTGCCAGCAGTTCACCCGAGCGGGGGTACACAGATACGCAGTATTTT CASSSPERGYTDTQYF TRBJ2-3 few TRBD2 TRBV12-3/TRBV12-4
TGCAGTGCTGGGGAGGTCAGGGGCTTATCCTACAATGAGCAGTTCTTC CSAGEVRGLSYNEQFF TRBJ2-1 few - TRBV20-1
TGCAGTGCTATAAAGGTCCATGAGCAGTTCTTC CSAIKVHEQFF TRBJ2-1 many - TRBV20-1
TGTGCCAGCAGCGATGGGGACACTTACACCGGGGAGCTGTTTTTT CASSDGDTYTGELFF TRBJ2-2 - - TRBV27
TGTGCCAGCAGTGAAGGACTAGCTTTAACCTACGAGCAGTACTTC CASSEGLALTYEQYF TRBJ2-7 few TRBD2 TRBV6-1
TGCAGTGCTAGAGAGACGGGTCATCTAGCAGGCTGCACCTTC CSARETGHLAGCTF TRBJ1-2 - - TRBV20-1
TGCAGTGCTAAGGGGACTCCCCGCGATGAGCAGTTCTTC CSAKGTPRDEQFF TRBJ2-1 - - TRBV20-1
TGTGCCAGCAGTTCAGGGCCCGATAACACCTTC CASSSGPDNTF TRBJ1-2 few - TRBV12-3/TRBV12-4
TGTGCCAGCAGTTCACCCCGGGATTGTAAGCAGTTCTTC CASSSPRDCKQFF TRBJ2-1 - - TRBV2
TGTGCCAGCAGTTATCAGGGGGAAGGCCAGCCCCAGCATTTT CASSYQGEGQPQHF TRBJ1-5 - TRBD1 TRBV6-6
TGTGCCACCCAGGCAGGGGGGAAAGCTTTCTTT CATQAGGKAFF TRBJ1-1 few TRBD1 TRBV25-1
TGTGCCAGCAGCTGGACATTGAACACTGAAGCTTTCTTT CASSWTLNTEAFF TRBJ1-1 few - TRBV5-6
TGTGCCAGCAGCCCAGACAGGGCTAGCACTGAAGCTTTCTTT CASSPDRASTEAFF TRBJ1-1 many TRBD1 TRBV7-2
TGTGCCAGCAGCTTAGGACGATACTCTGGAAACACCATATATTTT CASSLGRYSGNTIYF TRBJ1-3 - - TRBV7-2
TGCGCCAGCAGCTTGGGGCGGACCACTAATGAAAAACTGTTTTTT CASSLGRTTNEKLFF TRBJ1-4 few - TRBV5-1
TGTGCCAGCAGTGTGGGGCCGTTGTCCTATGGCTACACCTTC CASSVGPLSYGYTF TRBJ1-2 few - TRBV6-1
TGTGCCATCAGTGAGCTTACAGGTCCCCAGCGCCATGAGCAGTACTTC CAISELTGPQRHEQYF TRBJ2-7 - - TRBV10-3
TGTGCCAGCAACTTCGGCAGTAACGGGGGTAATGAGCAGTTCTTC CASNFGSNGGNEQFF TRBJ2-1 - - TRBV7-9
TGTGCCAGCAGCTTAGCTTCCAGCGGGGGTAGCACAGATACGCAGTATTTT CASSLASSGGSTDTQYF TRBJ2-3 - TRBD2 TRBV7-2
TGTGCCAGCAGCCAAAAACCTCTTCATCAGGGGGGAGCGGTGAACACTGAAGCTTTCTTT CASSQKPLHQGGAVNTEAFF TRBJ1-1 once TRBD1 TRBV4-2
TGTGCCACCAGTGATTTGGGGCAGGGGGGGAAGGATACGCAGTATTTT CATSDLGQGGKDTQYF TRBJ2-3 few - TRBV24-1
TGCAGTGCTAGCGCCAGTCCGGACACTGAAGCTTTCTTT CSASASPDTEAFF TRBJ1-1 - - TRBV20-1
TGTGCCAGCAACGGACACAACGCTAACTATGGCTACACCTTC CASNGHNANYGYTF TRBJ1-2 - - TRBV6-5
TGCGCCAGCAGCTTGGGACAGACAGACAACTATGGCTACACCTTC CASSLGQTDNYGYTF TRBJ1-2 many - TRBV5-1
TGCGCCAGCAACCATGACCCGGACAGGGGTTACGAGCAGTACTTC CASNHDPDRGYEQYF TRBJ2-7 - TRBD1 TRBV4-3
TGCAGTGCTAGAGATCAAAGGGGACTGCCCACAGATACGCAGTATTTT CSARDQRGLPTDTQYF TRBJ2-3 - - TRBV20-1
TGCGCCAGCAGCTTGGCAGGGCAGGGGGCGGACTATGGCTACACCTTC CASSLAGQGADYGYTF TRBJ1-2 few TRBD1 TRBV5-1
TGTGCCAGCAGTGAAGCGTTGGTTGGTCAGCCCCAGCATTTT CASSEALVGQPQHF TRBJ1-5 few - TRBV2
TGCAGTGCTAGGGACCTGGGACGGGGCAGCACAGATACGCAGTATTTT CSARDLGRGSTDTQYF TRBJ2-3 few - TRBV20-1
TGTGCCATTTCCCGGGACAGGGGGTCTGGCTACACCTTC CAISRDRGSGYTF TRBJ1-2 - TRBD1 TRBV10-3
TGCAGTGCTAGAGGGGTTAGCGGGGCGAGCACAGATACGCAGTATTTT CSARGVSGASTDTQYF TRBJ2-3 few TRBD2 TRBV20-1
TGCGCCAGCAGCTTATCACAGGGACCCTATGGCTACACCTTC CASSLSQGPYGYTF TRBJ1-2 - - TRBV5-1
TGTGCCAGCGGCGACCGGGACAGGGGGACTGAAGCTTTCTTT CASGDRDRGTEAFF TRBJ1-1 - TRBD1 TRBV7-9
TGTGCCAGCAGCTTAGCGGGGACTTACACAGATACGCAGTATTTT CASSLAGTYTDTQYF TRBJ2-3 many - TRBV7-2
TGTGCCTGCAGTGCGGAACAGTTCAGCGCCTACGAGCAGTACTTC CACSAEQFSAYEQYF TRBJ2-7 - - TRBV6-2/TRBV6-3
TGTGCCACCAGTGATTTCAATTCGGGAAGCGTGGAGACCCAGTACTTC CATSDFNSGSVETQYF TRBJ2-5 once - TRBV24-1
TGTGCCAGCATTTACGGGACATGCACGAATGGAAGAGGCTATGGCTACACCTTC CASIYGTCTNGRGYGYTF TRBJ1-2 - - TRBV6-2/TRBV6-3
TGTGCCAGCAGCGTAGTCCCCGGGGTAGCAGATACGCAGTATTTC CASSVVPGVADTQYF TRBJ2-3 - - TRBV9
TGTGCCAGCAGCTCCTCCGTTTTGCGTGAGCAGTTCTTC CASSSSVLREQFF TRBJ2-1 - - TRBV7-6
TGTGCCAGCAGCTCCGGACAGGTGGGGGCGAACACTGAAGCTTTCTTT CASSSGQVGANTEAFF TRBJ1-1 few TRBD1 TRBV7-9
TGCGCCAGCAGTCGAACTTTCACAGGCTCTGGGGCCAACGTCCTGACTTTC CASSRTFTGSGANVLTF TRBJ2-6 - - TRBV4-3
TGCGCCAGCAGCTTGGGTGAGACCTCCTATAATTCACCCCTCCACTTT CASSLGETSYNSPLHF TRBJ1-6 - - TRBV5-1
TGTGCCAGCAGTTCAATGACAGGGATCGAGCAGTACTTC CASSSMTGIEQYF TRBJ2-7 few TRBD1 TRBV28
TGTGCCAGCAGCCAAGAGGACAACCTATCTGAAGCTTTCTTT CASSQEDNLSEAFF TRBJ1-1 - - TRBV4-2
TGCGCCAGCAGCCAAACTATAGCGGTGGGGCAGTATTTT CASSQTIAVGQYF TRBJ2-3 few - TRBV4-1